Included here is one TCR beta chain sequence, with context. The antigen remains undetermined. PCR was performed using 60 Vbeta and 13 Jbeta primers. Assay: immunoSEQ multiplex PCR; the TCRdb copy retains only in-frame clones and omits some. The repertoire includes around 100,000 clones, 76% of them detected once, and about 9.3% sits in the top ten. These data belong to a study of cytomegalovirus exposure and HLA in healthy donors. On the study more broadly: Earlier work reported approximately 110 million unique TCR beta sequences from 150 million to 200 million T cells. Whole-study results and caveats: For most TCR sequences rarity was the rule, although some public TCRs occurred in many donors. Follow-up analysis later connected one missense variant in DCLRE1C with trimming of TCR beta V- and J-genes.

The CDR3 consists of 16 residues. Germline assignment: CDR1 PRHDT and CDR2 FYEKMQ (reference sequence). The V gene end was trimmed by 6 bases and the J gene end by 4 bases; junction bases not matched to a gene: 12. This clonotype was sampled from a woman younger than 35 in good health and CMV-seropositive. Specimen: PBMCs. The J gene is TRBJ2-1, the V gene TRBV13; 7 bases match TRBD1. DNA of the CDR3: TGTGCCAGCAGGGAACTCACACAGGGGTGGTACAATGAGCAGTTCTTC. This translates into CASRELTQGWYNEQFF.